Included here is one T cell receptor (beta chain) sequence, with context. The antigen is undetermined. The record originates from a study of T cell responses to AZD1222 COVID-19 vaccine. V was pared by 5 bases and J by 5 bases, with 9 bases between. Germline V gives CDR1 LNHDA, CDR2 SQIVND (reference sequence). The CDR3 contains 12 residues. Sequencing used immunoSEQ multiplex PCR; TCRdb keeps in-frame clones, though not all of them. The sample holds 100,000 to 150,000 clones, 89% seen once. General study findings and limits: The donors showed a predominance of white British ancestry and of females, with possible underestimation of clonal diversity.

This chain links TRBV19 with TRBJ1-1; D gene uncertain. The TCR comes from an adult in good health. This material consisted of peripheral blood, taken on day 0 of AZD1222 vaccination. The CDR3 loop is CASSLWGTEAFF. CDR3 DNA sequence: TGTGCCAGTAGTCTATGGGGTACTGAAGCTTTCTTT.